The present TCR beta chain was sequenced within a study of T cells in Graves' hyperthyroidism and ophthalmopathy. Looking at the study overall: Staff took peripheral blood when the initial diagnosis was made, before any treatment began. Findings of the study overall: Most clonotypes expanded in thyroid above 0.001 were likewise present in blood. Ophthalmopathy, which appeared later, was predicted by the model a median roughly 6.4 months before onset.

RNA transcripts served as the template for amplifying TCR beta CDR3 regions. Primed by the HTBI set, a first-round RT-PCR was run on the TCR CDR3. TCRdb passed the multiplex PCR reads through MiXCR, listing each CDR3 protein once. The sample yields about 300,000 distinct CDR3 sequences, roughly 18% seen once. Each diagnosis was grounded in clinical symptoms, serum thyroxine and TRAb, thyroid ultrasound, and orbital computed tomography. Concerning this clonotype itself: Its matching antigen is unknown.

This receptor was identified in a man aged 45 to 65 with Graves' ophthalmopathy. Source material: blood.

Written as DNA, the CDR3 is TGTGCCAGCAGCTACGACAGGGGAGTCCCCTACGAGCAGTACTTC. This gives the protein CASSYDRGVPYEQYF. The chain combines TRBV5-8 with TRBJ2-7, with 8 bases lining up with TRBD1. Germline V lookup: CDR1 SGHTS, CDR2 YDEGEE. The V gene end was trimmed by 3 bases and the J gene end by 2 bases; junction bases not matched to a gene: 7. The CDR3 is 15 residues long.